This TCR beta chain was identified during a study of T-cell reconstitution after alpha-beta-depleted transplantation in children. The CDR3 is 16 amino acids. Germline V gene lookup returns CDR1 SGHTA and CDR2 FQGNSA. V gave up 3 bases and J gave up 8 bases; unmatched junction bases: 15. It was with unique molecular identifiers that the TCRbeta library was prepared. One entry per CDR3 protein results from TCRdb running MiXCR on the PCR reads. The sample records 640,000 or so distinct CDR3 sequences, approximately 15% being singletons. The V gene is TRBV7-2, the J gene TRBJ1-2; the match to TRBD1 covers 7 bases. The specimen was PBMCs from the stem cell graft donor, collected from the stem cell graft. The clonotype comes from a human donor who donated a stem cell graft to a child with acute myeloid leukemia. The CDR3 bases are TGTGCCAGCAGCTTCCGGGACAGTCCCCCGAGTGTCGGCTACACCTTC. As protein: CASSFRDSPPSVGYTF.